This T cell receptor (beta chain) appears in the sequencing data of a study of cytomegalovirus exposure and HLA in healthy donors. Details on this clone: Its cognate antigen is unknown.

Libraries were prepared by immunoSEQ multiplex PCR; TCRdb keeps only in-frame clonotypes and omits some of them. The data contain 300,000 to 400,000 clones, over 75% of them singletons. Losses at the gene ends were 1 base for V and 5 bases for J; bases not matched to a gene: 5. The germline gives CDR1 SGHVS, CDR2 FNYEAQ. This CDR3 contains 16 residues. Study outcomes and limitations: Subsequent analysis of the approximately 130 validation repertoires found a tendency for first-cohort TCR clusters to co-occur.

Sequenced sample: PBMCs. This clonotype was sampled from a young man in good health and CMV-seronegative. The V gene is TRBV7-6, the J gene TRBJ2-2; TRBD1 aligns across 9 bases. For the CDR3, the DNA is TGTGCCAGCAGCTTAGTGGGACAGGGAAATACCGGGGAGCTGTTTTTT. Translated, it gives CASSLVGQGNTGELFF.